These 18 T cell receptor beta chains were sequenced from one sample in a study of shared clonotypes between healthy human individuals (dated by TCRdb to 2020 to 2022). Libraries came from the immunoSEQ multiplex PCR assay. TCRdb obtained this table from immuneACCESS and retained in-frame rearrangements with V and J assigned. These tables miss some clones; where compared with another copy, unresolved V genes account for less than half of the shortfall, and the remainder is unexplained. In this sample the table shows around 1.4 million clones, 98% of which occur a single time. Jointly, the top ten make up around 0.38% of the sample. The sequenced sample consisted of naive CD4+ T cells sorted from blood. The sample's cell subset or site label, in plain terms: CD45RA+ positively selected. The receptors were gathered from a man aged 25-45 years in good health.

Notes on this clone: Other DNA sequences of this sample code for an identical CDR3. The chain carries TRBV2 and TRBJ2-7; no firm D call. Per germline, CDR1 SNHLY and CDR2 FYNNEI. Trimming cost V 3 bases and J 2 bases, with 11 bases left between them. The CDR3 is 14 residues long. The CDR3 sequence: CASSEFGGTYEQYF. DNA of the CDR3: TGTGCCAGCAGTGAGTTCGGCGGAACCTACGAGCAGTACTTC.

The V gene is TRBV5-1, the J gene TRBJ2-7; unclear D gene. V was shortened by 5 bases and J by 3 bases, with 15 bases between the two germline ends. Per germline, CDR1 SGHRS and CDR2 YFSETQ. The CDR3 spans 14 residues. DNA for the CDR3: TGCGCCAGCAGTCCTTCTTCCCTCAACTACGAGCAGTACTTC. The encoded protein is CASSPSSLNYEQYF.

The chain has TRBV28 and TRBJ2-5, with 8 bases matching TRBD1. CDR1 and CDR2 (germline): MDHEN, SYDVKM. The V segment lost 5 bases and the J segment 4 bases; nucleotides outside the gene matches: 12. CDR3 size: 16 residues. CDR3 nucleotide sequence: TGTGCCAGCAGTCCGAGACAGGGGTTTGGGGGAGAGACCCAGTACTTC. Translating it yields CASSPRQGFGGETQYF.

This chain joins TRBV7-2 and TRBJ2-1; D assignment may be TRBD1 or TRBD2 (5 bases each). This CDR3 has 16 residues. The ends were cut back, 1 base at V and 7 bases at J, with 17 bases in the middle. Germline CDR1 reads SGHTA; CDR2 reads FQGNSA. The CDR3 here is CASSLDLRAGVNEQFF. CDR3 coding DNA: TGTGCCAGCAGCTTAGATCTCAGGGCGGGCGTAAATGAGCAGTTCTTC.

This clone was seen a single time. V and J are TRBV7-9 and TRBJ1-5; D remains ambiguous. Per the germline V gene, CDR1 is SEHNR and CDR2 is FQNEAQ (reference sequence). The CDR3 is made up of 17 amino acids. V lost 0 bases and J 0 bases, leaving 12 bases between the germline ends. The CDR3 is CASSLADFSYSNQPQHF. CDR3 nucleotides: TGTGCCAGCAGCTTAGCGGATTTTTCGTATAGCAATCAGCCCCAGCATTTT. Based on the CDR3 plus reference TRBV7-9 and TRBJ1-5, the full variable domain is DTGVSQNPRHKITKRGQNVTFRCDPISEHNRLYWYRQTLGQGPEFLTYFQNEAQLEKSRLLSDRFSAERPKGSFSTLEIQRTEQGDSAMYLCASSLADFSYSNQPQHFGDGTRLSIL.

The CDR3 bases are TGTGCCAGCAGCTTGGACTCCCGCACAGATACGCAGTATTTT. Translating it yields CASSLDSRTDTQYF. The gene calls are TRBV7-8 and TRBJ2-3, with TRBD2 as a possible D gene (5 bases). CDR1 SGHVS and CDR2 FQNEAQ come from the germline V gene. The CDR3 contains 14 residues. V was shortened by 3 bases and J by 1 base, with 8 bases between the two germline ends.

The V gene is TRBV5-1, the J gene TRBJ2-7, with a possible D match to TRBD2 (6 bases). This CDR3 region has 16 residues. The germline V gene has CDR1 SGHRS and CDR2 YFSETQ. V lost 1 base and J 5 bases, leaving 19 bases between the germline ends. CDR3 nucleotide sequence: TGCGCCAGCAGCTTGTGGACGGGAGTTAGAGCTAACGAGCAGTACTTC. Its translation: CASSLWTGVRANEQYF.

The J gene is TRBJ2-7, the V gene TRBV19; possible D gene TRBD1, 5 bases. Germline lookup yields CDR1 LNHDA and CDR2 SQIVND (reference sequence). This CDR3 contains 15 residues. V was shortened by 1 base and J by 1 base, with 11 bases between the two germline ends. Here the CDR3 DNA reads TGTGCCAGTAGTATAGGTTCGACAGCTTCCTACGAGCAGTACTTC. The encoded protein is CASSIGSTASYEQYF.

About this clone itself: This same CDR3 is encoded by further DNA sequences in the sample. This chain connects TRBV28 to TRBJ2-1; D not resolved. The CDR3 is made up of 12 amino acids. V was trimmed by 2 bases and J by 6 bases, leaving 5 bases between them. Germline V gene lookup returns CDR1 MDHEN and CDR2 SYDVKM. The CDR3 coding sequence is TGTGCCAGCAGTTTAGTAGGCAATGAGCAGTTCTTC. It specifies CASSLVGNEQFF.

This chain links TRBV5-1 with TRBJ2-7, with D perhaps being TRBD1 or TRBD2 (5 bases each). Trimming removed 6 bases at V and 6 bases at J, with 19 bases between. The CDR3 is 14 amino acids. The germline gives CDR1 SGHRS, CDR2 YFSETQ. The CDR3 loop is CASISSQTRGEQYF. The DNA for the CDR3 is TGCGCCAGCATATCCTCCCAAACGAGGGGCGAGCAGTACTTC.

V usage is TRBV29-1 and J usage is TRBJ2-3; the D call may be TRBD1 or TRBD2 (6 bases each). Germline assignment: CDR1 SQVTM and CDR2 ANQGSEA. The length of the CDR3 is 17 residues. V was shortened by 0 bases and J by 0 bases, with 16 bases between the two germline ends. CDR3 bases: TGCAGCGTTGAAGATCCGGGGGCGGGGCGAAGCACAGATACGCAGTATTTT. Amino acids: CSVEDPGAGRSTDTQYF.

The chain combines TRBV30 with TRBJ1-5; D is perhaps TRBD1 (5 bases). Germline V lookup: CDR1 GTSNPN, CDR2 SVGIG (reference sequence). This CDR3 contains 14 residues. V shed 4 bases and J shed 3 bases, with 13 bases lying between them. The CDR3 nucleotides are TGTGCCTGGAACCTGGGACTGGACAATCAGCCCCAGCATTTT. Protein product: CAWNLGLDNQPQHF.

This clone has only one observation. The J gene is TRBJ1-4, the V gene TRBV5-1; D ambiguous. The germline V gene has CDR1 SGHRS and CDR2 YFSETQ. V was pared by 4 bases and J by 5 bases, with 15 bases between. The CDR3 loop spans 15 amino acids. DNA for the CDR3: TGCGCCAGCAGCCTCGAAGAGATGAGGAATGAAAAACTGTTTTTT. Its protein product is CASSLEEMRNEKLFF.

The chain uses TRBV28 and TRBJ2-3, with D tentatively TRBD2 (5 bases). Trimming took 8 bases from V and 5 from J, leaving 23 bases between them. Germline V gene data show CDR1 as MDHEN and CDR2 as SYDVKM. This CDR3 contains 16 residues. The CDR3 DNA reads as TGTGCCAGCGGGTTGCGGGTCAGAAGTACAAGAGATACGCAGTATTTT. Encoded protein: CASGLRVRSTRDTQYF.

The J gene is TRBJ2-2, the V gene TRBV18; 8 nucleotides align to TRBD2. The CDR3 is 14 residues long. Germline CDR1 is KGHSH and CDR2 is LQKENI. V trimming: 3 bases; J trimming: 13 bases; junction bases outside the gene matches: 10. The CDR3 region has the DNA TGTGCCAGCTCACCCCTAGCGGGCCCCGGAGGGCTGTTTTTT. This codes for CASSPLAGPGGLFF. Complete variable domain (other parts from reference TRBV18 and TRBJ2-2): NAGVMQNPRHLVRRRGQEARLRCSPMKGHSHVYWYRQLPEEGLKFMVYLQKENIIDESGMPKERFSAEFPKEGPSILRIQQVVRGDSAAYFCASSPLAGPGGLFFGEGSRLTVL.

The count of this clone is one. This rearrangement joins TRBV28 to TRBJ1-5; TRBD1 matches 8 bases. Germline trimming cut 9 bases from V and 3 bases from J; bases unmatched to any gene: 7. Germline V gives CDR1 MDHEN, CDR2 SYDVKM. This CDR3 is built from 14 residues. The CDR3 loop is CASGETGANQPQHF. For the CDR3, the DNA is TGTGCCAGTGGAGAGACAGGGGCCAATCAGCCCCAGCATTTT.

On this clone: The sample holds other DNA sequences that translate to the same CDR3. The chain combines TRBV28 with TRBJ1-1, with D uncertain. This CDR3 spans 12 amino acids. Trimming cost V 5 bases and J 7 bases, with 11 bases left between them. The germline CDR1 and CDR2 sequences are MDHEN and SYDVKM. Here the CDR3 DNA reads TGTGCCAGCAGTCTCTTGGGCAGTGAAGCTTTCTTT. Translating it yields CASSLLGSEAFF.

The gene calls are TRBV15 and TRBJ1-5; a weak D match, TRBD1 (6 bases). Trimming took 0 bases from V and 2 from J, leaving 11 bases between them. This CDR3 has 16 amino acids. Germline V CDR1 and CDR2: LNHNV, YYDKDF (reference sequence). The DNA of the CDR3 is TGTGCCACCAGCAGAGATTACGGGGGCGGCAATCAGCCCCAGCATTTT. Amino acids: CATSRDYGGGNQPQHF. Looking up the rest from reference TRBV15 and TRBJ1-5 gives the full variable domain: DAMVIQNPRYQVTQFGKPVTLSCSQTLNHNVMYWYQQKSSQAPKLLFHYYDKDFNNEADTPDNFQSRRPNTSFCFLDIRSPGLGDTAMYLCATSRDYGGGNQPQHFGDGTRLSIL.